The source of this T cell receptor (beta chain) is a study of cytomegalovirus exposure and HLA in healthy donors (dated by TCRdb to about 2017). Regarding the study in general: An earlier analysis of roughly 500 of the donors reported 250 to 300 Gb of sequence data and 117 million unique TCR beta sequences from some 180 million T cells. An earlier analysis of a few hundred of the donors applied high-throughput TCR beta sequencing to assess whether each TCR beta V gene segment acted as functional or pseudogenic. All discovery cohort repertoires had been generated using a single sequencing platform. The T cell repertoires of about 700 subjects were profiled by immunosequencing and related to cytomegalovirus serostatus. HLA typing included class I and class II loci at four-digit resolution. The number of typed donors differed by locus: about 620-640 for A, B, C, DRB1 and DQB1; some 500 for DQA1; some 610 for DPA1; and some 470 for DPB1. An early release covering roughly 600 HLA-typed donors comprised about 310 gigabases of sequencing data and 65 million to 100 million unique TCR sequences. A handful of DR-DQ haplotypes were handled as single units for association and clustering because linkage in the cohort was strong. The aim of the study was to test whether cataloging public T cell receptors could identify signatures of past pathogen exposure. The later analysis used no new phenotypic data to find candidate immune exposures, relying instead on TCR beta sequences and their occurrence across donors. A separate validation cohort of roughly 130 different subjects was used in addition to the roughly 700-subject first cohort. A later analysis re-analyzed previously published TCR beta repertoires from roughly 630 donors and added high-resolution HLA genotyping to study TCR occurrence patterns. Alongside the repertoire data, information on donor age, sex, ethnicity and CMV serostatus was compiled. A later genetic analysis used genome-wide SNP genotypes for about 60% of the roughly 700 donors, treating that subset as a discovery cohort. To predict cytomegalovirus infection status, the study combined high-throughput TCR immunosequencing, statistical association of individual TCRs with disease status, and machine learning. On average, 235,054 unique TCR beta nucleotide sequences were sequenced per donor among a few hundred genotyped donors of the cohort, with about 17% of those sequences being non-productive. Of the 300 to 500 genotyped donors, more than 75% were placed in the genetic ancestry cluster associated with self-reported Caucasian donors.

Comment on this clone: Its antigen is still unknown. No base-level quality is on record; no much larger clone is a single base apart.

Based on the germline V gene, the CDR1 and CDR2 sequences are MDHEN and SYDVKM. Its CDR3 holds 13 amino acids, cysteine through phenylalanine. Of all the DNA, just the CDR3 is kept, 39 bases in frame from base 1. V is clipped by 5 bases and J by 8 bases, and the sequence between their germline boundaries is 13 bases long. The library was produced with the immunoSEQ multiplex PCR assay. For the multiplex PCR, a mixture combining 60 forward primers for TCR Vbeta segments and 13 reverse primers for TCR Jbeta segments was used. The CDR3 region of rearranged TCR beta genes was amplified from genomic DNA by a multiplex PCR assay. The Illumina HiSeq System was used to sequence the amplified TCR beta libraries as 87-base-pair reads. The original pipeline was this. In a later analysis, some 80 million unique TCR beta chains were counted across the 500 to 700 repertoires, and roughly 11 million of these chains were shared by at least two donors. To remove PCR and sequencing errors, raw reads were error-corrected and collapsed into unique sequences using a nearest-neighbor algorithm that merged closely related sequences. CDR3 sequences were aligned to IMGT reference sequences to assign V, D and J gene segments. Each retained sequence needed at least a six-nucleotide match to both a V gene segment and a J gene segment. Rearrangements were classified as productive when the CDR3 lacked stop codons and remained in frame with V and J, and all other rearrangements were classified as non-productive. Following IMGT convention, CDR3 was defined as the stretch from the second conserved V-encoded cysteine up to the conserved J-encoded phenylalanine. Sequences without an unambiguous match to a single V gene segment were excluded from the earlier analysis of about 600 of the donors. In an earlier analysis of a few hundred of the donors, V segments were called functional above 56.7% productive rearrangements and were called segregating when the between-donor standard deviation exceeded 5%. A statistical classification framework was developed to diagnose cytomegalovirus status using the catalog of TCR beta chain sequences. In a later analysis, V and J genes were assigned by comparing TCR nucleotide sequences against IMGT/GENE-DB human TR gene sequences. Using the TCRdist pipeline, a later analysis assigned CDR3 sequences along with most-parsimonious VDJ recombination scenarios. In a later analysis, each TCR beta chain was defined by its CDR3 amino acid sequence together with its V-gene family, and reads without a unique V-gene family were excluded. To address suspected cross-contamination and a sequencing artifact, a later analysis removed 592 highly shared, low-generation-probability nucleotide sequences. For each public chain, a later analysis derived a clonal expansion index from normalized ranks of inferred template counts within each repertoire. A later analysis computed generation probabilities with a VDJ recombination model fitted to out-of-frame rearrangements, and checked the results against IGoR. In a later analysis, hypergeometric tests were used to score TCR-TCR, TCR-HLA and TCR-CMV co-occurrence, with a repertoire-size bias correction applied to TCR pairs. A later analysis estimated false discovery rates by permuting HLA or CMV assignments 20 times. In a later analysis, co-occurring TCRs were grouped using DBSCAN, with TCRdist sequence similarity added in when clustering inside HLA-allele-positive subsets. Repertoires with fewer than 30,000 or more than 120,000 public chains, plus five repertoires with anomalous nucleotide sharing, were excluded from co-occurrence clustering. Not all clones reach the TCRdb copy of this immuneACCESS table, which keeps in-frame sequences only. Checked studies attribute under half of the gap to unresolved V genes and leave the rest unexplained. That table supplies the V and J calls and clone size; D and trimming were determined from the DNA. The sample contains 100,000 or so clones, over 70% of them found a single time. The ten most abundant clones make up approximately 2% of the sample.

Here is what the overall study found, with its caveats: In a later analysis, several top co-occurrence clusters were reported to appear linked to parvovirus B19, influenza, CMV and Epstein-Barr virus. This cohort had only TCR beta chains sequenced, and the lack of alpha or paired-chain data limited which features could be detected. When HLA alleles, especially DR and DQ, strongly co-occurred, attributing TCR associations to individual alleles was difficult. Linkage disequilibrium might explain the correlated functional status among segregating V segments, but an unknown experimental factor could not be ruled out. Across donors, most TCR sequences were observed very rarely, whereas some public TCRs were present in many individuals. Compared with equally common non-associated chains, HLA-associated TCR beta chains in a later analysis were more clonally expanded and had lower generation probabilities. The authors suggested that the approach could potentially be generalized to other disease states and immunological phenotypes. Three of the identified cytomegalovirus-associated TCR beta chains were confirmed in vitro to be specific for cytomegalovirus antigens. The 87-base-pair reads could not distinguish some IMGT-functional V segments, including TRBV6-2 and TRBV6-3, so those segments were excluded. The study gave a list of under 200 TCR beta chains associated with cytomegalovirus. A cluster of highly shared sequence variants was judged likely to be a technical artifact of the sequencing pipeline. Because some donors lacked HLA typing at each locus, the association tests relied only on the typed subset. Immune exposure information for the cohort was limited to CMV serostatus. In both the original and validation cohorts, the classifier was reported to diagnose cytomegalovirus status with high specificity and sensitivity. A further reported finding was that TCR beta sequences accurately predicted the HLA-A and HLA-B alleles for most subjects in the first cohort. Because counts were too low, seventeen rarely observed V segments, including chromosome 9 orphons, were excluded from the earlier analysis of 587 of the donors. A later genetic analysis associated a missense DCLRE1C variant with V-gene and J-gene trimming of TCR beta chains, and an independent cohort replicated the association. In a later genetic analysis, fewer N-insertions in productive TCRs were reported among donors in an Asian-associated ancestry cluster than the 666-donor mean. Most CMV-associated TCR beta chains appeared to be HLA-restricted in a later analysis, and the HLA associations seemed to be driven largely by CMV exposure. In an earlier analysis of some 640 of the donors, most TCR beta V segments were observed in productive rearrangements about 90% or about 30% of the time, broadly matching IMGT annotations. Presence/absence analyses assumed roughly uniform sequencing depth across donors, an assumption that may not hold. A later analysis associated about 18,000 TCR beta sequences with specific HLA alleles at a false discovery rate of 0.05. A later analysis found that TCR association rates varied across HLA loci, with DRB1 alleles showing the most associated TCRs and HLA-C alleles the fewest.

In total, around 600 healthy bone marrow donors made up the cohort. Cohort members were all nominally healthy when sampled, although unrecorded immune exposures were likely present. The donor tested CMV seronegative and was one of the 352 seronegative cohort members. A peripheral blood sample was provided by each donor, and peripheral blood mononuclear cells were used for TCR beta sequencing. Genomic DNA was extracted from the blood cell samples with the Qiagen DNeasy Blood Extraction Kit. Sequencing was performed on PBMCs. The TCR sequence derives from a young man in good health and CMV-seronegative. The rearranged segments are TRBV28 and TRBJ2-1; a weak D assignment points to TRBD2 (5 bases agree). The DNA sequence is TGTGCCAGCAGTCCGGGATCTCTCGATGAGCAGTTCTTC. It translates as CASSPGSLDEQFF.